Below are 10 T cell receptor beta chains sequenced from a single sample in a study of blood T cell repertoires in COVID-19. Sequencing used immunoSEQ multiplex PCR; TCRdb keeps in-frame clones, though not all of them. The table shows approximately 300,000 clones, with 90% occurring only once. Specimen: PBMCs or T cells enriched from blood (not recorded which). The receptors originated from a woman aged 25-40 years who had been exposed to COVID-19.

This sequence joins TRBV6-5 and TRBJ1-5, with D perhaps matching TRBD1 (5 bases). CDR1 is MNHEY and CDR2 is SVGAGI in the germline V gene. V was cut by 4 bases and J by 4 bases, with 11 bases left in between. The CDR3 is 14 amino acids. The CDR3 DNA is TGTGCCAGCAGTTCGCCGGGGGATAATCAGCCCCAGCATTTT. Protein product: CASSSPGDNQPQHF.

The chain has TRBV7-2 and TRBJ1-3, with TRBD1 as a possible D gene (6 bases). Germline lookup yields CDR1 SGHTA and CDR2 FQGNSA. The germline V and J ends were trimmed by 5 bases and 4 bases, with 15 bases remaining between them. The CDR3 extends over 15 amino acids. Written as DNA, the CDR3 is TGTGCCAGCAGCCTCGACAGGAGCTTCGGAAACACCATATATTTT. It translates to CASSLDRSFGNTIYF.

The chain uses TRBV12-3 or TRBV12-4 and TRBJ1-1; no definite D call. This CDR3 is built from 13 residues. Trimming took off 6 bases at V and 3 bases at J, with 11 bases between the two ends. In DNA form, the CDR3 reads TGTGCCAGCAGAACTTCCCTGGACACTGAAGCTTTCTTT. The encoded protein is CASRTSLDTEAFF.

V gene TRBV6-5 combines with J gene TRBJ2-7; perhaps TRBD1 as D (5 bases). CDR3 length: 13 residues. V lost 7 bases and J 3 bases, leaving 13 bases between the germline ends. Germline V lookup: CDR1 MNHEY, CDR2 SVGAGI. The DNA of the CDR3 is TGTGCCAGCACCCTCGACAGCCTCTACGAGCAGTACTTC. Translation gives CASTLDSLYEQYF.

This chain joins TRBV20-1 and TRBJ1-2; tentatively, D is TRBD1 (5 bases). Germline assignment: CDR1 DFQATT and CDR2 SNEGSKA (reference sequence). This CDR3 spans 10 amino acids. Deletions cut 3 bases from V and 7 bases from J, with 6 bases between. CDR3 in DNA: TGCAGTGCTAGTGGGGCTGGCTACACCTTC. Protein product: CSASGAGYTF.

The V gene is TRBV5-1, the J gene TRBJ1-2; D remains ambiguous. Germline values: CDR1 SGHRS, CDR2 YFSETQ. V gave up 0 bases and J gave up 3 bases, with 9 bases separating them. CDR3 length: 14 residues. The CDR3 DNA reads as TGCGCCAGCAGCTTGGGAACGAGGGACTATGGCTACACCTTC. Protein sequence: CASSLGTRDYGYTF.

DNA for the CDR3: TGTGCCAGCAGTTCCCCCGGACAGGGTACAGATACGCAGTATTTT. Its translation: CASSSPGQGTDTQYF. The chain combines TRBV27 with TRBJ2-3; TRBD1 aligns across 8 bases. The germline V gene encodes CDR1 MNHEY and CDR2 SMNVEV (reference sequence). The trim removed 4 bases at V and 3 bases at J, leaving 6 bases unmatched. This CDR3 region has 15 residues.

The chain recombines TRBV19 with TRBJ1-3; D may be TRBD1 (5 bases). Trimming removed 4 bases at V and 2 bases at J, with 9 bases between. This CDR3 is built from 14 residues. Germline V lookup: CDR1 LNHDA, CDR2 SQIVND (reference sequence). DNA of the CDR3: TGTGCCAGTAGTAACCAGGGTCCTGGAAACACCATATATTTT. The encoded protein is CASSNQGPGNTIYF.

J is TRBJ2-1 and V is TRBV4-1, with 11 bases fitting TRBD2. Trimming cost V 4 bases and J 8 bases; bases outside gene matches: 13. The CDR3 spans 17 residues. CDR1 and CDR2 (germline): MGHRA, YSYEKL. The CDR3 loop reads CASSLTSGGHGGDEQFF. The CDR3 DNA sequence: TGCGCCAGCAGCCTTACTAGCGGGGGCCACGGGGGCGATGAGCAGTTCTTC.

The gene calls are TRBV3-1 (or the pseudogene TRBV3-2) and TRBJ2-7, with TRBD1 matching 10 bases. J gave up 2 bases and V 6 bases, and 4 bases lay outside the gene matches. Germline lookup yields CDR1 LGHDT and CDR2 YNNKEL (reference sequence). The CDR3 is 14 residues long. The CDR3 loop reads CASRADRGPYEQYF. The CDR3 nucleotides read TGTGCCAGCAGAGCCGACAGGGGGCCCTACGAGCAGTACTTC.